Presented here are 16 T cell receptor beta chains from one specimen sequenced in a study of identical twins (dated by TCRdb to between 2015 and 2016). The protocol used for the library was 5' RACE. Data came from an Illumina HiSeq 2000. TCRdb reprocessed the public reads (quality trimming at Q25 with fastp, clone calling with MiXCR) and kept in-frame beta chains. Identical CDR3 protein sequences are pooled into one entry, listed with their most common genes and DNA. The sample data list roughly 190,000 distinct CDR3 sequences, and about 15% of these were observed just once. The ten largest make up around two fifths of the sample. The sample was also linked to a second study, of T cells expressing NK-cell markers.

Sequenced input: CD8+ T cells sorted from blood. The receptor source for this set is a woman under 30 in good health.

This chain uses TRBV12-3 or TRBV12-4 with TRBJ2-2; TRBD1 agrees at 7 bases. CDR3 length: 17 amino acids. V lost 2 bases, J lost 4 bases, and 10 bases stayed unmatched. The CDR3: CASSLSHLRGSTGELFF. The CDR3 DNA sequence: TGTGCCAGCAGTTTATCCCACCTCAGGGGGTCCACCGGGGAGCTGTTTTTT.

This clonotype was picked up many times. The chain combines TRBV20-1 with TRBJ2-5; tentatively, D is TRBD2 (6 bases). Trimming took 4 bases from V and 5 from J, leaving 17 bases between them. This CDR3 is 14 amino acids long. From germline, CDR1 is DFQATT and CDR2 SNEGSKA (reference sequence). CDR3 loop: CSAKSGGSLETQYF. The CDR3 DNA is TGCAGTGCTAAGTCCGGGGGATCATTGGAGACCCAGTACTTC.

V is TRBV27 and J is TRBJ2-1; D remains unclear. V gave up 5 bases and J gave up 8 bases, with 13 bases separating them. CDR1 MNHEY and CDR2 SMNVEV come from the germline V gene (reference sequence). CDR3 length equals 13 residues. The CDR3 loop is CASSRYLADEQFF. The CDR3 DNA reads as TGTGCCAGCAGTCGCTACCTGGCTGATGAGCAGTTCTTC.

The V call is TRBV5-1, the J call TRBJ2-7; possibly TRBD2 for D (7 bases). The CDR3 runs 14 residues. Germline V lookup: CDR1 SGHRS, CDR2 YFSETQ. Trimming left V 2 bases short and J 5 bases short, with 14 bases between. The chain's CDR3 is CASSFGLGGNEQYF. The CDR3 nucleotides are TGCGCCAGCAGCTTTGGACTAGGGGGAAACGAGCAGTACTTC.

V gene TRBV9 combines with J gene TRBJ2-2, with 9 bases that match TRBD2. This CDR3 region has 17 residues. The germline gives CDR1 SGDLS, CDR2 YYNGEE. Germline trimming cut 3 bases from V and 1 base from J; bases unmatched to any gene: 7. DNA for the CDR3: TGTGCCAGCAGCGCCATGGGACTAGCTGTGAACACCGGGGAGCTGTTTTTT. Translation: CASSAMGLAVNTGELFF.

The sample holds a few counts of this clonotype. The CDR3: CASSFAGQEAFF. CDR3 DNA: TGTGCCAGCAGTTTTGCGGGACAGGAAGCTTTCTTT. This chain links TRBV12-3 or TRBV12-4 with TRBJ1-1, with 7 bases that match TRBD1. This CDR3 spans 12 amino acids. The junction had 3 bases not matched to a gene; V was cut back by 3 bases and J by 8 bases.

This clonotype appeared a few times. V and J are TRBV10-3 and TRBJ1-1; D remains unclear. This CDR3 is 11 amino acids long. Germline CDR1 and CDR2: ENHRY and SYGVKD. V was clipped by 3 bases and J by 8 bases, with 7 bases between them. The CDR3, as DNA: TGTGCCATCAGTGAAAGTCGGGAAGCTTTCTTT. This translates into CAISESREAFF.

The chain combines TRBV7-3 with TRBJ1-1; D remains unclear. Germline CDR1 SGHTA, CDR2 FQGTGA. The CDR3 runs to 15 residues. Deletions cut 5 bases from V and 2 bases from J, with 15 bases between. The CDR3 here is CASSPSGQVNTEAFF. The CDR3 nucleotides are TGTGCCAGCAGCCCCTCCGGGCAGGTCAACACTGAAGCTTTCTTT. Variable domain in full (rest from reference TRBV7-3 and TRBJ1-1): GAGVSQTPSNKVTEKGKYVELRCDPISGHTALYWYRQSLGQGPEFLIYFQGTGAADDSGLPNDRFFAVRPEGSVSTLKIQRTERGDSAVYLCASSPSGQVNTEAFFGQGTRLTVV.

There are a few counts of this clonotype. The chain recombines TRBV12-5 with TRBJ1-2; no clear D gene. The CDR3 runs 15 residues. V lost 7 bases and J lost 4, with 19 bases in between. CDR1 and CDR2 (germline): LGHNT, FRNRAP. Written as DNA, the CDR3 is TGTGCTAGTGCCGTCACCGCTGATGCATTCTATGGCTACACCTTC. Protein sequence: CASAVTADAFYGYTF.

V gene TRBV2 combines with J gene TRBJ2-7, with no clear D. The germline V gene encodes CDR1 SNHLY and CDR2 FYNNEI. V shed 4 bases and J shed 5 bases, with 15 bases lying between them. CDR3 length: 14 amino acids. CDR3 nucleotides: TGTGCCAGCAGTGCGCCCTCGTACCGGGACGAGCAGTACTTC. It translates to CASSAPSYRDEQYF.

The chain is built from TRBV12-5 and TRBJ2-7, with unresolved D. The V gene lost 2 bases and the J gene lost 7 bases, with 3 bases spanning the gap. CDR1 and CDR2 (germline): LGHNT, FRNRAP. CDR3 size: 10 residues. This CDR3 is CASGLREQYF. CDR3 coding DNA: TGTGCTAGTGGTTTGCGAGAGCAGTACTTC.

The chain couples TRBV4-3 to TRBJ2-1, with 7 bases lining up with TRBD1. Germline V gene lookup returns CDR1 LGHNA and CDR2 YSLEER. The junction had 5 bases not matched to a gene; V was cut back by 2 bases and J by 4 bases. This CDR3 has 15 residues. The CDR3 region has the DNA TGCGCCAGCAGCCAAAACCCGGGACAGTACAATGAGCAGTTCTTC. It translates to CASSQNPGQYNEQFF.

V and J are TRBV21-1 and TRBJ2-6. TRBV21-1 is shown as a pseudogene. The CDR3 is 17 residues long. The chain's CDR3 is CASSKAAGRSGANVLTF. The CDR3, as DNA: TGTGCCAGCAGCAAAGCGGCAGGCCGGTCTGGGGCCAACGTCCTGACTTTC.

J is TRBJ1-5 and V is TRBV9; D is uncertain. Per germline, CDR1 SGDLS and CDR2 YYNGEE. This CDR3 comprises 14 residues. The V end lost 3 bases, the J end lost 3 bases, and 10 bases lay between the germline ends. The CDR3 DNA sequence: TGTGCCAGCAGCGGGGGAACAGTCAATCAGCCCCAGCATTTT. This sequence encodes CASSGGTVNQPQHF.

This chain joins TRBV7-9 and TRBJ1-4, with TRBD1 identical over 9 bases. The CDR3 is 15 amino acids. Germline loops: CDR1 SEHNR, CDR2 FQNEAQ (reference sequence). V lost 3 bases and J lost 8; bases outside the gene matches: 7. CDR3 sequence: CASSFSDRGEEKLFF. CDR3 DNA sequence: TGTGCCAGCAGCTTTTCGGACAGGGGAGAGGAAAAACTGTTTTTT.

J is TRBJ2-1 and V is TRBV3-1; maybe TRBD2 (5 bases). Germline CDR1 reads LGHDT; CDR2 reads YNNKEL (reference sequence). The CDR3 runs 15 residues. V gave up 3 bases and J gave up 2 bases, with 11 bases separating them. CDR3 coding DNA: TGTGCCAGCAGCCAGGTTAGCGCTCCCTACAATGAGCAGTTCTTC. Amino acids: CASSQVSAPYNEQFF.